One and the same sample provided the 7 T cell receptor beta chains below, sequenced in a study of beta chain features in type 1 diabetes. Expressed TCRB transcripts were sequenced, since all the RNA that had been isolated was reverse transcribed. Generated by immunoSEQ multiplex PCR, the TCRdb table keeps only in-frame clones and is missing some. The sample records fewer than 350,000 clones, about 18% being singletons. Sequencing used naive CD4+ T cells from blood. The receptors were gathered from a woman aged 18 to 35 in good health.

This clone was picked up a small number of times. The CDR3 coding sequence is TGTGCCAGTAGTTTGGTTGAGGGCCCCTTTAACACCGGGGAGCTGTTTTTT. Residues: CASSLVEGPFNTGELFF. V gene TRBV19 combines with J gene TRBJ2-2; tentative D call: TRBD2 (5 bases). The germline V and J ends were trimmed by 5 bases and 2 bases, with 18 bases remaining between them. The CDR3 sequence is 17 residues long. Germline V gene lookup returns CDR1 LNHDA and CDR2 SQIVND (reference sequence). Based on the CDR3 plus reference TRBV19 and TRBJ2-2, the full variable domain is DGGITQSPKYLFRKEGQNVTLSCEQNLNHDAMYWYRQDPGQGLRLIYYSQIVNDFQKGDIAEGYSVSREKKESFPLTVTSAQKNPTAFYLCASSLVEGPFNTGELFFGEGSRLTVL.

The chain couples TRBV2 to TRBJ2-1; 8 bases are a match to TRBD2. This CDR3 region has 12 residues. Per the germline V gene, CDR1 is SNHLY and CDR2 is FYNNEI. J was trimmed by 9 bases and V by 7 bases; bases with no gene match: 5. As DNA, the CDR3 is TGTGCCAGCAAAGGACTAGCCGGTGAGCAGTTCTTC. Translated: CASKGLAGEQFF. Filled out from reference TRBV2 and TRBJ2-1, the complete variable domain reads EPEVTQTPSHQVTQMGQEVILRCVPISNHLYFYWYRQILGQKVEFLVSFYNNEISEKSEIFDDQFSVERPDGSNFTLKIRSTKLEDSAMYFCASKGLAGEQFFGPGTRLTVL.

The V and J genes are TRBV11-2 and TRBJ2-7; TRBD1 is a possible D gene (7 bases). CDR1 is SGHAT and CDR2 is FQNNGV in the germline V gene. The CDR3 is 15 residues long. V lost 5 bases, J lost 0 bases, and 14 bases lay in between. In DNA, the CDR3 is TGTGCCAGCAGCCCCCAGGAGGGGGCCTCCTACGAGCAGTACTTC. Protein: CASSPQEGASYEQYF.

Only a few counts were recorded for this clone. Other DNA sequences in the sample encode the same CDR3. J is TRBJ2-1 and V is TRBV18, with TRBD1 matching 11 bases. The CDR3 has 15 amino acids. Trimming removed 3 bases from V and 4 bases from J; junction bases left unmatched: 2. Germline V gene lookup returns CDR1 KGHSH and CDR2 LQKENI. The chain's CDR3 is CASSPGTGGYNEQFF. The DNA of the CDR3 is TGTGCCAGCTCACCTGGGACAGGGGGATACAATGAGCAGTTCTTC.

The chain uses TRBV29-1 and TRBJ2-6; 8 bases match TRBD2. Germline trimming cut 6 bases from V and 4 bases from J; bases unmatched to any gene: 11. The CDR3 contains 16 residues. Germline V gene sequence: CDR1 SQVTM, CDR2 ANQGSEA. As DNA, the CDR3 is TGCAGCGTAAAAGTGCGGGGGGCGGAGGGGGCCAACGTCCTGACTTTC. Translated, it gives CSVKVRGAEGANVLTF.

This chain links TRBV7-2 with TRBJ2-2; TRBD1 might be the D (5 bases). Germline assignment: CDR1 SGHTA and CDR2 FQGNSA. This CDR3 has 16 amino acids. V gave up 1 base and J gave up 4 bases, with 13 bases separating them. The CDR3 loop is CASSLGKGAGTGELFF. The CDR3 bases are TGTGCCAGCAGCTTAGGGAAAGGGGCCGGCACCGGGGAGCTGTTTTTT.

The J gene is TRBJ1-2, the V gene TRBV6-5; D may be TRBD1 (5 bases). V lost 5 bases and J lost 0, with 13 bases in between. The CDR3 is 15 amino acids. Germline CDR1 MNHEY, CDR2 SVGAGI. This chain's CDR3 is CASSTGGGPNYGYTF. CDR3 in DNA: TGTGCCAGCAGTACCGGCGGGGGACCTAACTATGGCTACACCTTC.